The source of this TCR beta chain is a study of T-cell memory formation after mild COVID-19. Study results and caveats: Pre-infection memory contained some responding clones, which suggested that cross-reactive memory had joined. Largely, contracting CD4+ clones fell within CM and EM, and contracting CD8+ clones within EMRA. Specificity for SARS-CoV-2 was not confirmed among the second-wave clones peaking on day 37.

This clonotype occurred a few times. Its antigen remains unknown. Trimming left V 1 base short and J 7 bases short, with 7 bases between. Germline values: CDR1 SGHDN, CDR2 FVKESK. The CDR3 loop spans 12 amino acids. Constant-segment-primed 5'RACE gave TCR alpha and TCR beta cDNA libraries with sample barcodes and UMIs. TCRdb processed the 5' RACE reads anew with MiXCR; each CDR3 protein has one entry. The table lists hundreds of thousands of distinct CDR3 sequences, 15% to 20% of them singletons. This clonotype was sampled from a man aged 18 to 29 who had mild COVID-19 (a few samples of this study predate the infection). Cell type and time point are not known. The chain uses TRBV14 and TRBJ2-5, with no clear D. Sequencing input: PBMCs or a T cell subset sorted from them (not recorded which). This chain's CDR3 is CASSQGFGTQYF. CDR3 sequence (DNA): TGTGCCAGCAGCCAAGGGTTTGGGACCCAGTACTTC.